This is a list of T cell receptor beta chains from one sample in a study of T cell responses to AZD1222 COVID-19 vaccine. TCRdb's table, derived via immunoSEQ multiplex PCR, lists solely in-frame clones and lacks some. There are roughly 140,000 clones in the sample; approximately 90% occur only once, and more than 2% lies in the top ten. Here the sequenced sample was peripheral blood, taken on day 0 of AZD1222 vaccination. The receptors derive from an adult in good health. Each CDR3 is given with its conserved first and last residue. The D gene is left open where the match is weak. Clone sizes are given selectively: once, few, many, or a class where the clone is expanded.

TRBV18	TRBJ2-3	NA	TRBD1	TGTGCCAGCTCACCAAGGACGGGGACAGGGGGCACAGATACGCAGTATTTT	CASSPRTGTGGTDTQYF
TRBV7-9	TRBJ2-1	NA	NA	TGTGCCAGCAGCTTAGGAGGCGGGGTATCCTACAATGAGCAGTTCTTC	CASSLGGGVSYNEQFF
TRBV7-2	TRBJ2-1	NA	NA	TGTGCCAGCAGCTTTCCCGGGGCTACACAGTTCTTC	CASSFPGATQFF
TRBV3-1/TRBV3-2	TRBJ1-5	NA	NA	TGTGCCAGCAGCCAAGAGAAGGACAGTCGAGGGAATCAGCCCCAGCATTTT	CASSQEKDSRGNQPQHF
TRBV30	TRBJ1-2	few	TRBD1	TGTGCCTGGACCTTTGACAGGGACGGCTACACCTTC	CAWTFDRDGYTF
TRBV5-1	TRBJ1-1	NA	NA	TGCGCCAGCAGCCTGTGGAGCAACACTGAAGCTTTCTTT	CASSLWSNTEAFF
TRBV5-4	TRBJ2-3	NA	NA	TGTGCCAGCAGCTTGTCACTGGTAGATACGCAGTATTTT	CASSLSLVDTQYF
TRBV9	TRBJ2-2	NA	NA	TGTGCCAGCAGCGTAGGGCTGCCAGTGTGGCAGGGGAACACCGGGGAGCTGTTTTTT	CASSVGLPVWQGNTGELFF
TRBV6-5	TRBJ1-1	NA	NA	TGTGCCAGCAGCCAATCCGGACACAAGGCTTTCTTT	CASSQSGHKAFF
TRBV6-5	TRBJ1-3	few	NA	TGTGCCAGCAGCCAAGGGGGCTCTGGAAACACCATATATTTT	CASSQGGSGNTIYF
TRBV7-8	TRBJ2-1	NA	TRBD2	TGTGCCAGCAGCTCAGCGGGGGGGGGAAGGCTAGCTCGCTACAATGAGCAGTTCTTC	CASSSAGGGRLARYNEQFF
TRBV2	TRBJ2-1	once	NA	TGTGCCAGCAGTGGAGGGTCGGGACATAACAATGAGCAGTTCTTC	CASSGGSGHNNEQFF
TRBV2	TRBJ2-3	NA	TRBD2	TGTGCCAGCAGACGGACTAGCGGGGCTACAGATACGCAGTATTTT	CASRRTSGATDTQYF
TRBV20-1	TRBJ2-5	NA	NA	TGCAGTGCTAGTTACGGCCTCAGAGTGGAGACCCAGTACTTC	CSASYGLRVETQYF
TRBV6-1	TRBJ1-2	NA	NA	TGTGCCAGCAGTGACCCTTTACAGGGTAACTATGGCTACACCTTC	CASSDPLQGNYGYTF
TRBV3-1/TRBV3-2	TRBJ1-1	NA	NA	TGTGCCAGCAGCCCCAGAAGCCGGAACACTGAAGCTTTCTTT	CASSPRSRNTEAFF
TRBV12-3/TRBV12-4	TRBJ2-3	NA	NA	TGTGCCAGCAGTTTGGGCAAGATCTCACAGTATTTT	CASSLGKISQYF
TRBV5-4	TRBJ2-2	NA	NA	TGTGCCAGCAGCTTGGCCACTAGTGGTACCGGGGAGCTGTTTTTT	CASSLATSGTGELFF
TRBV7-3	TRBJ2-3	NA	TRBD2	TGTGCCAGCAGCTTGTACGCGGGAGGGCCTGGCACAGATACGCAGTATTTT	CASSLYAGGPGTDTQYF
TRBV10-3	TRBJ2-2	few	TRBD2	TGTGCCATCAGTGCCGGGGTAGCGGGGCAGAACACCGGGGAGCTGTTTTTT	CAISAGVAGQNTGELFF
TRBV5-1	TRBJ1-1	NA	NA	TGCGCCAGCAGCTTGGATGAGGGCATTGAAGCTTTCTTT	CASSLDEGIEAFF
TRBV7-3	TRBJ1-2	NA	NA	TGTGCCAGCAGCCCCCGGGCCTGGGAGGTTGAAGGCTACACCTTC	CASSPRAWEVEGYTF
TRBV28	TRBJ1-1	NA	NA	TGTGCCAGCAGTTGGCCGGGGAAGCCTTTCACTGAAGCTTTCTTT	CASSWPGKPFTEAFF
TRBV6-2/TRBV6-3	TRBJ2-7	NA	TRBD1	TGTGCCAGCAGTCGCCATCGGACAGGCAACTACGAGCAGTACTTC	CASSRHRTGNYEQYF
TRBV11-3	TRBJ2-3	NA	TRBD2	TGTGCCAGCAGTAGTTGGGGGGGGGATACGCAGTATTTT	CASSSWGGDTQYF
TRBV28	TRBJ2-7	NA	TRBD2	TGTGCCAGCAGTTTCCTAGCGGGAGTTCAGTACTTC	CASSFLAGVQYF
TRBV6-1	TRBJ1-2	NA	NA	TGTGCCAGCAGTGAATCGGGGGGATATGGCTACACCTTC	CASSESGGYGYTF
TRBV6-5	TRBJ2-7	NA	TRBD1	TGTGCCAGCAGCCGACAGGGGGACTACGAGCAGTACTTC	CASSRQGDYEQYF
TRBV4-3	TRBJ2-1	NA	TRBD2	TGCGCCAGCAGCCAAGATACAGCGGGAGGGCTTATTGAGCAGTTCTTC	CASSQDTAGGLIEQFF
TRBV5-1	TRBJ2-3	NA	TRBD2	TGCGCCAGCAGCTTGGCCCCTAGCGGGGTCCTATCAGATACGCAGTATTTT	CASSLAPSGVLSDTQYF
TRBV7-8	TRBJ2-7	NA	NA	TGTGCCAGCAGCTTAGTCGGCGAGCAGTACTTC	CASSLVGEQYF
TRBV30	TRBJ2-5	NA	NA	TGTGCCTGGAGTGTTGGCGGGGTTGGGGGAGAGACCCAGTACTTC	CAWSVGGVGGETQYF
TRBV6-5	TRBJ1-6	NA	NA	TGTGCCAGCAGTTTTCTCTCGGACCGGTACTTT	CASSFLSDRYF
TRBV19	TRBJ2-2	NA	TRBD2	TGTGCCAGTAGTATTCGGGGGGTAGGCGGGGAGCTGTTTTTT	CASSIRGVGGELFF
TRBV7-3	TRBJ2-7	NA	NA	TGTGCCAGCAGCCCCATGATCGGGGTTACCTCCTACGAGCAGTACTTC	CASSPMIGVTSYEQYF
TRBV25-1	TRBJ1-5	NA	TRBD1	TGTGCCAGCAGCGGACAGGGGAATCAGCCCCAGCATTTT	CASSGQGNQPQHF
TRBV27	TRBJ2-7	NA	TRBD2	TGTGCCAGCAGTTTGGTCCCGGGACTAGCTACTAGCTCCTACGAGCAGTACTTC	CASSLVPGLATSSYEQYF
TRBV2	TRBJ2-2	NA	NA	TGTGCCAGCTTTAGGGACGCGAACACCGGGGAGCTGTTTTTT	CASFRDANTGELFF
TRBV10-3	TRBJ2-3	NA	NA	TGTGCCATCAGTGATTCCGGCTCAGATACGCAGTATTTT	CAISDSGSDTQYF
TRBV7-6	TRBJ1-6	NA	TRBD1	TGTGCCAGCAGCTTAGTTAGTTTCGGACAGGCGAATTCACCCCTCCACTTT	CASSLVSFGQANSPLHF
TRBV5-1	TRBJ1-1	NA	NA	TGCGCCAGCAGAGTTAGATTGAACGCTGAAGCTTTCTTT	CASRVRLNAEAFF
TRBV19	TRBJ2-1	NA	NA	TGTGCCAGTAGTATGAGACCAAATGAGCAGTTCTTC	CASSMRPNEQFF
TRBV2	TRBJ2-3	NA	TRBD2	TGTGCCACCCTAGCGGGAGGGGCCTCCGGAACGCAGTATTTT	CATLAGGASGTQYF
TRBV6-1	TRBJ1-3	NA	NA	TGTGCCAGCAGTGAAGCACAACTTGCAAACACCATATATTTT	CASSEAQLANTIYF
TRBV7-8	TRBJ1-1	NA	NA	TGTGCCAGCAGCTTACCGACAGGCGGAAGGACTGAAGCTTTCTTT	CASSLPTGGRTEAFF
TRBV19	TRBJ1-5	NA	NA	TGTGCCAGTAGTCCGCGGAACGGCCGGGGACCTCAGCCCCAGCATTTT	CASSPRNGRGPQPQHF
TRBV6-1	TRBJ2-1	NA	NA	TGTGCCAGCAGTGAAGGAGGGGGACGGGTCGAGCAGTTCTTC	CASSEGGGRVEQFF
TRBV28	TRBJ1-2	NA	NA	TGTGCCAGCAATAAACAGGGTTTGAGAGGCTACACCTTC	CASNKQGLRGYTF